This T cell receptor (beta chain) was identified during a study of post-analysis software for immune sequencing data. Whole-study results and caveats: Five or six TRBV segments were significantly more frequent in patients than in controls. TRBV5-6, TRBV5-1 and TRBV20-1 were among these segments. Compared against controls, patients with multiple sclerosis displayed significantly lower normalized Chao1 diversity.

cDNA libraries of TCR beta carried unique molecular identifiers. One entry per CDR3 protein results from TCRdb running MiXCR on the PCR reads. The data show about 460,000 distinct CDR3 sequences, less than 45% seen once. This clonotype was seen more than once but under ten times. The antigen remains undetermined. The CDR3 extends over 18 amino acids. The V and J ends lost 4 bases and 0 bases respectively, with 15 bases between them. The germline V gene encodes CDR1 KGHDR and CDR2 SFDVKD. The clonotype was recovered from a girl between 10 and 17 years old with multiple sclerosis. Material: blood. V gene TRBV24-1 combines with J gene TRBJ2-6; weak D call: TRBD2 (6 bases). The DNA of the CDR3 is TGTGCCACCAGTGACGCGGGGCAGGGCTTCTCTGGGGCCAACGTCCTGACTTTC. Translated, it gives CATSDAGQGFSGANVLTF.